The 14 T cell receptor beta chains presented below share a single source sample, sequenced in a study of shared clonotypes between healthy human individuals. TCRdb keeps only in-frame clones here, not all; method: immunoSEQ multiplex PCR. The sample includes about 980,000 clones, over 75% seen only once; the top ten take about 1.5%. Sequencing was done on a sample of memory CD4+ T cells sorted from blood. The subset here: CD45RA-negative fraction. The receptor set was obtained from a man aged 18-30 years in good health.

The V call is TRBV2, the J call TRBJ2-5, with 8 bases that match TRBD1. The germline CDR1 and CDR2 sequences are SNHLY and FYNNEI. J was trimmed by 1 base and V by 9 bases; bases with no gene match: 7. The CDR3 consists of 14 residues. CDR3 sequence: CASRTGNPQETQYF. The CDR3 nucleotides are TGTGCCAGTCGGACAGGGAACCCCCAAGAGACCCAGTACTTC.

This chain connects TRBV6-6 to TRBJ2-7, with 8 bases that match TRBD2. The CDR3 contains 15 residues. CDR1 and CDR2 (germline): MNHNY, SVGAGI (reference sequence). V gave up 4 bases and J gave up 6 bases; unmatched junction bases: 11. The CDR3 here is CASSSRSAGGGEQYF. CDR3 nucleotides: TGTGCCAGCAGTTCCCGTTCGGCGGGAGGAGGCGAGCAGTACTTC.

J is TRBJ2-1 and V is TRBV5-1; 10 bases match TRBD2. Trimming at V came to 7 bases and at J to 1 base, leaving 17 bases not matched to a gene. The germline gives CDR1 SGHRS, CDR2 YFSETQ. The CDR3 sequence is 19 residues long. This CDR3 reads CASLGPTSGNLLSYNEQFF. The CDR3 coding sequence is TGCGCCAGCCTAGGCCCAACTAGCGGGAATCTTTTGTCCTACAATGAGCAGTTCTTC.

The chain couples TRBV4-2 to TRBJ2-3; D ambiguous. CDR1 is LGHNA and CDR2 is YNFKEQ in the germline V gene. This CDR3 contains 15 residues. V was trimmed by 0 bases and J by 3 bases, leaving 10 bases between them. Written as DNA, the CDR3 is TGTGCCAGCAGCCAAGACCCTCAACCAACAGATACGCAGTATTTT. This encodes CASSQDPQPTDTQYF.

The chain uses TRBV5-1 and TRBJ2-5; TRBD1 might be the D (6 bases). Trimming stripped 3 bases from V and 1 base from J, with 19 bases between. Germline CDR1 is SGHRS and CDR2 is YFSETQ. The CDR3 length is 17 residues. The CDR3 DNA sequence: TGCGCCAGCAGCTCCTGGGGGTACACAGGGACCCAAGAGACCCAGTACTTC. This sequence encodes CASSSWGYTGTQETQYF.

The chain joins TRBV7-8 to TRBJ2-4; TRBD2 matches 10 bases. V trimming: 3 bases; J trimming: 0 bases; junction bases outside the gene matches: 8. CDR1 SGHVS and CDR2 FQNEAQ come from the germline V gene. This CDR3 comprises 18 residues. The CDR3 spells CASSFERGGTLAKNIQYF. CDR3 sequence (DNA): TGTGCCAGCAGCTTCGAGCGGGGGGGCACTCTAGCCAAAAACATTCAGTACTTC.

The rearrangement uses TRBV10-2 and TRBJ1-5; possibly TRBD1 for D (5 bases). The V and J ends lost 2 bases and 0 bases respectively, with 8 bases between them. The CDR3 sequence is 15 residues long. Germline V gives CDR1 WSHSY, CDR2 SAAADI. The CDR3 DNA sequence: TGCGCCAGCAGTGAGGGGGGGGGTAGCAATCAGCCCCAGCATTTT. This codes for CASSEGGGSNQPQHF.

The V call is TRBV7-9, the J call TRBJ2-5; D may be TRBD1 or TRBD2 (6 bases each). CDR3 length: 15 amino acids. V was clipped by 5 bases and J by 3 bases, with 16 bases between them. Germline loops: CDR1 SEHNR, CDR2 FQNEAQ (reference sequence). For the CDR3, the DNA is TGTGCCAGCAGCCCCCCTCGGGGGCGGGAAGAGACCCAGTACTTC. Amino acid sequence: CASSPPRGREETQYF. The complete variable domain, with remaining parts taken from reference TRBV7-9 and TRBJ2-5, reads DTGVSQNPRHKITKRGQNVTFRCDPISEHNRLYWYRQTLGQGPEFLTYFQNEAQLEKSRLLSDRFSAERPKGSFSTLEIQRTEQGDSAMYLCASSPPRGREETQYFGPGTRLLVL.

This clone has only a few counts. This CDR3 reads CASSLLTGGSGYGYTF. The DNA of the CDR3 is TGTGCCAGCAGCTTACTGACAGGGGGCTCTGGCTATGGCTACACCTTC. The rearrangement links TRBV7-9 to TRBJ1-2; 10 bases fit TRBD1. V dropped 2 bases and J dropped 4; count of bases not matched to a gene: 7. The CDR3 spans 16 residues. CDR1 SEHNR and CDR2 FQNEAQ come from the germline V gene (reference sequence).

The chain joins TRBV19 to TRBJ2-3; a possible D gene is TRBD1 (6 bases). Germline loops: CDR1 LNHDA, CDR2 SQIVND (reference sequence). Between the trimmed V and J ends, which lost 0 bases and 9 bases, there was a span of 10 bases. CDR3 length equals 13 residues. DNA for the CDR3: TGTGCCAGTAGTATAGATCAACAGGGAACGCAGTATTTT. Translation: CASSIDQQGTQYF.

The chain couples TRBV7-2 to TRBJ2-3; the match to TRBD2 covers 7 bases. The CDR3 is 15 residues long. Per germline, CDR1 SGHTA and CDR2 FQGNSA. Trimming took 4 bases from V and 7 from J; bases not matched to a gene: 11. CDR3 in amino acids: CASSSSGVASNTQYF. The CDR3 nucleotides read TGTGCCAGCAGCTCGAGCGGGGTTGCATCGAATACGCAGTATTTT.

A note on this clone: The junction shows a germline mismatch at one end, possibly a read error. The chain employs TRBV6-5 and TRBJ1-1; weak D call: TRBD1 (5 bases). The CDR3 has 12 residues. Germline V lookup: CDR1 MNHEY, CDR2 SVGAGI. DNA for the CDR3: TGTGCCGGCAGCCCAGGGTTAGCTGAAGCTTTCTTT. Protein sequence: CAGSPGLAEAFF.

The chain is built from TRBV7-2 and TRBJ2-1; D unresolved. The length of the CDR3 is 16 residues. Germline V CDR1 and CDR2: SGHTA, FQGNSA. With 1 base removed from V and 2 bases from J, the gap between germline ends came to 12 bases. This CDR3 is CASSLVPTPPYNEQFF. CDR3 nucleotides: TGTGCCAGCAGCTTAGTACCCACCCCCCCCTACAATGAGCAGTTCTTC.

The V call is TRBV29-1, the J call TRBJ2-7; D is unresolved. The CDR3 consists of 13 residues. Germline loops: CDR1 SQVTM, CDR2 ANQGSEA. Trimming shortened V by 8 bases and J by 5 bases, and 19 bases separated the two germline ends. The chain's CDR3 is CSTRSRHVDEQYF. The CDR3 DNA is TGCAGCACCCGAAGCAGGCACGTCGACGAGCAGTACTTC.